The 10 T cell receptor beta chains below come from one sample, sequenced in a study of shared clonotypes between healthy human individuals. Assay used: immunoSEQ multiplex PCR; TCRdb lists only in-frame clones, some missing. The sample yields 730,000 or so clones, about 78% seen once. Sequenced: memory CD4+ T cells sorted from blood. The subset: CD45RA-negative fraction. The source of these receptors is a woman aged 25-40 years in good health.

The chain is built from TRBV28 and TRBJ1-1, with D unclear. The CDR3 has 14 residues. The V end was cut by 6 bases, the J end by 5 bases, with 16 bases between. Germline CDR1 is MDHEN and CDR2 is SYDVKM. CDR3 residues: CASSPLLSGTEAFF. The CDR3 DNA follows: TGTGCCAGCAGCCCTCTTCTTAGCGGGACTGAAGCTTTCTTT.

This clone was counted only a few times. V is TRBV28 and J is TRBJ2-1, with 12 bases that match TRBD2. This CDR3 is 17 amino acids long. CDR1 is MDHEN, CDR2 SYDVKM, per germline. J lost 4 bases, V lost 11 bases, and 15 bases had no gene match. For the CDR3, the DNA is TGTGCCTCGACGGGGCTAGCGGGAGGGGGCTGGTACAATGAGCAGTTCTTC. It codes for CASTGLAGGGWYNEQFF.

This clone was seen only a few times. J is TRBJ1-2 and V is TRBV28; D gene unclear. The CDR3 length is 14 residues. Germline V gene sequence: CDR1 MDHEN, CDR2 SYDVKM. Trimming shortened V by 6 bases and J by 1 base, and 12 bases separated the two germline ends. The CDR3 nucleotides are TGTGCCAGCAGGCGAACTACAGTTAACTATGGCTACACCTTC. Its translation is CASRRTTVNYGYTF.

The rearrangement joins TRBV5-8 to TRBJ2-2; unclear D gene. Per the germline V gene, CDR1 is SGHTS and CDR2 is YDEGEE. The CDR3 loop spans 15 amino acids. V was pared by 0 bases and J by 3 bases, with 9 bases between. This CDR3 reads CASSLGGIDTGELFF. The DNA of the CDR3 is TGTGCCAGCAGCTTGGGGGGTATTGACACCGGGGAGCTGTTTTTT.

This clone has a handful of counts. The rearrangement links TRBV6-5 to TRBJ2-7; 10 bases line up with TRBD1. The trim removed 2 bases at V and 2 bases at J, leaving 0 bases unmatched. Germline V gives CDR1 MNHEY, CDR2 SVGAGI. The CDR3 extends over 14 amino acids. The CDR3 reads CASSYGTGAYEQYF. CDR3 DNA: TGTGCCAGCAGTTACGGGACAGGGGCCTACGAGCAGTACTTC.

The rearrangement links TRBV6-1 to TRBJ2-7; unclear D gene. Germline V gene data show CDR1 as MNHNS and CDR2 as SASEGT. Trimming left V 0 bases short and J 7 bases short, with 7 bases between. The CDR3 length is 12 residues. The CDR3 coding sequence is TGTGCCAGCAGTGAAGCCCCTTGGGAGCAGTACTTC. Residues: CASSEAPWEQYF.

The J gene is TRBJ2-5, the V gene TRBV30, with a weak D call TRBD2 (5 bases). This CDR3 region has 14 residues. The germline gives CDR1 GTSNPN, CDR2 SVGIG (reference sequence). V was trimmed by 3 bases and J by 5 bases, leaving 16 bases between them. Here the CDR3 reads CAWSPRGLSETQYF. CDR3 DNA: TGTGCCTGGAGCCCCCGAGGGTTATCGGAGACCCAGTACTTC.

Only one count was recorded for this clone. It is likely a read error: a sequence one base away is far more abundant. Other DNA sequences in the same sample also yield this CDR3. CDR3 sequence (DNA): TGCAGTGCTGAGCGGCGGCATGAGCAATTCTTC. Amino acid sequence: CSAERRHEQFF. The rearrangement joins TRBV20-1 to TRBJ2-1, with D possibly being TRBD2 (5 bases). CDR1 and CDR2 (germline): DFQATT, SNEGSKA (reference sequence). This CDR3 comprises 11 residues.

The genes are TRBV7-3 and TRBJ2-6; D perhaps matches TRBD1 (5 bases). With 4 bases removed from V and 1 base from J, the gap between germline ends came to 14 bases. This CDR3 contains 17 residues. CDR1 and CDR2 from the germline V gene are SGHTA and FQGTGA. CDR3 residues: CASSSRGMSSGANVLTF. CDR3 sequence (DNA): TGTGCCAGCAGCTCAAGGGGAATGAGTTCTGGGGCCAACGTCCTGACTTTC.

The CDR3 DNA is TGTGCCAGCAGTTCGCAAGTTCTAGCGGGAGGGCCAGCGACAGATACGCAGTATTTT. This translates into CASSSQVLAGGPATDTQYF. The rearrangement links TRBV27 to TRBJ2-3; TRBD2 agrees at 12 bases. The CDR3 runs 19 residues. Trimming cost V 4 bases and J 3 bases; bases outside gene matches: 14. Germline values: CDR1 MNHEY, CDR2 SMNVEV (reference sequence).